The 21 T cell receptor beta chains given below trace back to one sample, sequenced in a study of cytomegalovirus exposure and HLA in healthy donors. It was with 60 Vbeta and 13 Jbeta primers that the PCR ran. Clones were sequenced by immunoSEQ multiplex PCR, and TCRdb holds only the in-frame ones, with some missing. The sample shows some 75,000 clones, and about 0.83% sits with its ten largest clones. Material: PBMCs. The source is a boy younger than 18 in good health and CMV-seronegative.

The V gene is TRBV5-4, the J gene TRBJ1-2, with TRBD1 matching 7 bases. Losses at the gene ends were 4 bases for V and 1 base for J; bases not matched to a gene: 13. The CDR3 sequence is 17 residues long. CDR1 SGHNT and CDR2 YYREEE come from the germline V gene (reference sequence). The CDR3 nucleotides read TGTGCCAGCAGCACGGTTTACCAGGGGGGCGTTAACTATGGCTACACCTTC. Encoded protein: CASSTVYQGGVNYGYTF.

The chain links TRBV10-3 to TRBJ2-1; TRBD1 agrees at 12 bases. V shed 10 bases and J 8 bases; nucleotides not matched to a gene: 12. This CDR3 has 15 residues. Germline CDR1 reads ENHRY; CDR2 reads SYGVKD. CDR3 sequence: CATGPGQGAGDEQFF. CDR3 bases: TGTGCCACCGGCCCGGGACAGGGGGCGGGGGATGAGCAGTTCTTC.

The chain carries TRBV13 and TRBJ2-1, with 7 bases aligning to TRBD2. The V segment lost 1 base and the J segment 5 bases; nucleotides outside the gene matches: 5. This CDR3 region has 15 residues. The germline gives CDR1 PRHDT, CDR2 FYEKMQ (reference sequence). CDR3 DNA sequence: TGTGCCAGCAGCTTAGTCGGCCGGGAGGACAATGAGCAGTTCTTC. Encoded protein: CASSLVGREDNEQFF.

This chain joins TRBV9 and TRBJ1-1; D perhaps matches TRBD1 (5 bases). V gave up 3 bases and J gave up 1 base, with 13 bases separating them. The CDR3 is 15 amino acids. CDR1 is SGDLS, CDR2 YYNGEE, per germline. This CDR3 reads CASSGYGGTNTEAFF. Here the CDR3 DNA reads TGTGCCAGCAGCGGATATGGCGGGACGAACACTGAAGCTTTCTTT.

V usage is TRBV7-9 and J usage is TRBJ1-5; possible D gene TRBD1, 5 bases. CDR1 and CDR2 from the germline V gene are SEHNR and FQNEAQ (reference sequence). The V gene lost 6 bases and the J gene lost 5 bases, with 11 bases spanning the gap. The CDR3 extends over 13 amino acids. The chain's CDR3 is CASSSRGDQPQHF. For the CDR3, the DNA is TGTGCCAGCAGTTCACGGGGGGATCAGCCCCAGCATTTT.

The chain uses TRBV2 and TRBJ2-3, with D perhaps TRBD1 (6 bases). Trimming shortened V by 4 bases and J by 3 bases, and 11 bases separated the two germline ends. This CDR3 contains 14 residues. Per germline, CDR1 SNHLY and CDR2 FYNNEI. CDR3 loop: CASSAQGWTDTQYF. For the CDR3, the DNA is TGTGCCAGCAGTGCCCAGGGGTGGACAGATACGCAGTATTTT.

Points on this clone: One end of the junction is discordant with germline, which a read error may explain. The rearrangement uses TRBV18 and TRBJ1-1, with D maybe TRBD1 (6 bases). Germline loops: CDR1 KGHSH, CDR2 LQKENI. The CDR3 runs to 14 residues. CDR3 region: CASSPYRAQGEDFF. The DNA for the CDR3 is TGTGCCAGCTCACCTTACAGGGCCCAGGGTGAAGATTTCTTT.

This chain uses TRBV27 with TRBJ1-5; 8 positions match TRBD1. The V gene end was trimmed by 2 bases and the J gene end by 7 bases; junction bases not matched to a gene: 7. This CDR3 is 15 amino acids long. The germline V gene encodes CDR1 MNHEY and CDR2 SMNVEV (reference sequence). CDR3 loop: CASSLSQGAGQPQHF. CDR3 DNA: TGTGCCAGCAGTTTAAGTCAGGGGGCGGGGCAGCCCCAGCATTTT.

This sequence joins TRBV28 and TRBJ2-5; D gene unclear. Deletions cut 6 bases from V and 5 bases from J, with 19 bases between. Germline CDR1 MDHEN, CDR2 SYDVKM. The CDR3 sequence is 15 residues long. In DNA form, the CDR3 reads TGTGCCAGCAGCCGCCCCCCCCTGGCGAGGGAGACCCAGTACTTC. Its protein is CASSRPPLARETQYF.

The chain links TRBV25-1 to TRBJ2-1; D is possibly TRBD2 (6 bases). Germline V gene sequence: CDR1 MGHDK, CDR2 SYGVNS. Deletions cut 6 bases from V and 6 bases from J, with 12 bases between. The CDR3 contains 13 residues. The CDR3 nucleotides read TGTGCCAGCAGCGCGACTAGATCCAATGAGCAGTTCTTC. Translating it yields CASSATRSNEQFF.

J is TRBJ1-2 and V is TRBV5-8; perhaps TRBD1 as D (6 bases). The V gene lost 0 bases and the J gene lost 4 bases, with 16 bases spanning the gap. This CDR3 comprises 16 residues. Germline lookup yields CDR1 SGHTS and CDR2 YDEGEE. This chain's CDR3 is CASSLGTDRSFYGYTF. The CDR3 DNA reads as TGTGCCAGCAGCTTGGGGACGGACAGATCCTTCTATGGCTACACCTTC.

This sequence joins TRBV7-8 and TRBJ1-6; D is undetermined. The germline V gene has CDR1 SGHVS and CDR2 FQNEAQ. Trimming took off 1 base at V and 8 bases at J, with 12 bases between the two ends. The CDR3 is made up of 15 amino acids. The CDR3 spells CASSLGLLKDSPLHF. DNA for the CDR3: TGTGCCAGCAGCTTAGGATTACTGAAAGATTCACCCCTCCACTTT.

This chain joins TRBV7-9 and TRBJ1-2, with 12 bases fitting TRBD1. The CDR3 extends over 15 amino acids. Germline CDR1 SEHNR, CDR2 FQNEAQ (reference sequence). V lost 5 bases, J lost 5 bases, and 6 bases stayed unmatched. The CDR3 nucleotides are TGTGCCAGCAGCCGAGGGGACAGGGGGCTTTATGGCTACACCTTC. Encoded protein: CASSRGDRGLYGYTF.

The V gene is TRBV29-1, the J gene TRBJ2-5; TRBD1 might be the D (6 bases). The CDR3 has 15 amino acids. Germline assignment: CDR1 SQVTM and CDR2 ANQGSEA. Trimming stripped 7 bases from V and 4 bases from J, with 22 bases between. CDR3 protein: CSAVTGSVAGETQYF. The CDR3 bases are TGCAGCGCGGTAACAGGGTCGGTAGCCGGAGAGACCCAGTACTTC.

The V gene is TRBV29-1, the J gene TRBJ1-1; 9 bases map to TRBD1. Germline V gives CDR1 SQVTM, CDR2 ANQGSEA. Trimming removed 7 bases from V and 4 bases from J; junction bases left unmatched: 7. This CDR3 has 13 amino acids. Here the CDR3 reads CSAGTGLGTEAFF. CDR3 nucleotide sequence: TGCAGCGCCGGGACAGGGCTTGGCACTGAAGCTTTCTTT. The whole variable domain, filled in from reference TRBV29-1 and TRBJ1-1, reads SAVISQKPSRDICQRGTSLTIQCQVDSQVTMMFWYRQQPGQSLTLIATANQGSEATYESGFVIDKFPISRPNLTFSTLTVSNMSPEDSSIYLCSAGTGLGTEAFFGQGTRLTVV.

The rearrangement uses TRBV6-5 and TRBJ2-5; 10 bases line up with TRBD1. The tail of the sequence fits TRBJ2-7 better, so the J call may be wrong. Germline CDR1 reads MNHEY; CDR2 reads SVGAGI. The CDR3 spans 16 residues. The CDR3 DNA sequence: TGTGCCAGCAGTTACCCGAGGGACAGGGGCACCTACGAGCAGTACTTC. Its protein is CASSYPRDRGTYEQYF.

The rearrangement uses TRBV5-6 and TRBJ1-5; 8 nucleotides match TRBD1. The junction had 6 bases not matched to a gene; V was cut back by 4 bases and J by 6 bases. This CDR3 is 14 amino acids long. Germline CDR1 reads SGHDT; CDR2 reads YYEEEE. The CDR3, as DNA: TGTGCCAGCAGCCTTGCAGGGGGCGGTCAGCCCCAGCATTTT. Protein sequence: CASSLAGGGQPQHF.

This chain connects TRBV19 to TRBJ2-7; TRBD1 matches at 8 bases. After removal of 4 bases from V and 2 bases from J, the junction contained 7 bases not matched to a gene. The CDR3 runs to 15 residues. Per germline, CDR1 LNHDA and CDR2 SQIVND (reference sequence). CDR3 amino acids: CASSNGQGVTYEQYF. The DNA for the CDR3 is TGTGCCAGTAGTAATGGACAGGGAGTTACCTACGAGCAGTACTTC.

The CDR3 DNA reads TGTGCCTGGAGGAGCTCTGGAAACACCATATATTTT. It yields the protein CAWRSSGNTIYF. The rearrangement uses TRBV30 and TRBJ1-3; D call uncertain. Germline CDR1 reads GTSNPN; CDR2 reads SVGIG (reference sequence). The length of the CDR3 is 12 residues. V was clipped by 3 bases and J by 0 bases, with 3 bases between them.

V usage is TRBV6-5 and J usage is TRBJ2-7; 7 bases fit TRBD1. The germline V gene encodes CDR1 MNHEY and CDR2 SVGAGI. The CDR3 length is 14 residues. J lost 2 bases, V lost 2 bases, and 3 bases had no gene match. CDR3 DNA sequence: TGTGCCAGCAGTTACGCGACAGGGCCCTACGAGCAGTACTTC. This gives the protein CASSYATGPYEQYF.

The V and J genes are TRBV10-3 and TRBJ2-7, with 7 positions matching TRBD1. Germline V gene lookup returns CDR1 ENHRY and CDR2 SYGVKD. After removal of 1 base from V and 12 bases from J, the junction contained 24 bases not matched to a gene. This CDR3 contains 18 residues. CDR3: CAISEWGTGVHLRASRYF. CDR3 nucleotide sequence: TGTGCCATCAGTGAGTGGGGCACAGGGGTTCACCTACGAGCCAGCAGGTACTTC.